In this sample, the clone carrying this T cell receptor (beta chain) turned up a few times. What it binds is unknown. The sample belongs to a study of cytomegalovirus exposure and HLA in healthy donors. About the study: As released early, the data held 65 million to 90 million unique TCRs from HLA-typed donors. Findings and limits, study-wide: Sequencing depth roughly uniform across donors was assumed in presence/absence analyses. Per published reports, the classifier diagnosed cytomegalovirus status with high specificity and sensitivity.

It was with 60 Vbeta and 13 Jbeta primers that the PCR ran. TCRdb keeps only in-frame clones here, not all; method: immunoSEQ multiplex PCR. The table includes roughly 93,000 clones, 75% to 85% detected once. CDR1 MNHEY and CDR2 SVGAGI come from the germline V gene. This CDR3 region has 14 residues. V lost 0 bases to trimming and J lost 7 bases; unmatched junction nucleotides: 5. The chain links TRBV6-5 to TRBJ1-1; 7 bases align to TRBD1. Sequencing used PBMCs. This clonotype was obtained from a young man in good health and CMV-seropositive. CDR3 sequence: CASSYSRDSLEAFF. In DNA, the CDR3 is TGTGCCAGCAGTTACTCCCGGGACAGCCTTGAAGCTTTCTTT.